The 8 T cell receptor beta chains in this list originate from one sample, sequenced in a study of shared clonotypes between healthy human individuals (dated by TCRdb to 2020 to 2021). Library construction relied on the immunoSEQ multiplex PCR assay. TCRdb obtained this table from immuneACCESS and retained in-frame rearrangements with V and J assigned. These tables miss some clones; where compared with another copy, unresolved V genes account for less than half of the shortfall, and the remainder is unexplained. In this sample the table shows 740,000 or so clones, approximately 73% of which occur a single time. Under 2% of the sample goes to the ten largest clones. Sequenced sample: memory CD4+ T cells sorted from blood. The cell subset or site label, read with the paper, signifies: CD45RA-negative fraction. These receptors came from a woman under 40 in good health.

This clone has only one observation. The chain employs TRBV27 and TRBJ2-4; maybe TRBD2 (5 bases). The length of the CDR3 is 17 residues. Germline CDR1 and CDR2: MNHEY and SMNVEV (reference sequence). V gave up 5 bases and J gave up 3 bases, with 20 bases separating them. The CDR3 region is CASSPRPAGAGKNIQYF. CDR3 bases: TGTGCCAGCAGTCCGCGGCCTGCGGGCGCTGGCAAAAACATTCAGTACTTC.

About this clone: Other DNA sequences in this sample translate to the same CDR3. The CDR3 loop is CASSLGQGTNEKLFF. The CDR3 DNA is TGCGCCAGCAGCTTGGGACAGGGCACTAATGAAAAACTGTTTTTT. The chain couples TRBV5-1 to TRBJ1-4, with 7 bases matching TRBD1. The germline gives CDR1 SGHRS, CDR2 YFSETQ. This CDR3 contains 15 residues. V dropped 0 bases and J dropped 2; count of bases not matched to a gene: 1.

In its sample, this clone was seen many times. This chain connects TRBV2 to TRBJ2-1, with D possibly being TRBD2 (5 bases). CDR3 length equals 12 residues. CDR1 and CDR2 from the germline V gene are SNHLY and FYNNEI. Trimming removed 4 bases at V and 5 bases at J, with 6 bases between. CDR3 DNA: TGTGCCAGCAGTGGAGGGAACAATGAGCAGTTCTTC. Translation: CASSGGNNEQFF.

V and J are TRBV10-3 and TRBJ2-7; no firm D call. The CDR3 is 11 residues long. Germline V gene lookup returns CDR1 ENHRY and CDR2 SYGVKD. V dropped 3 bases and J dropped 3 bases, with 3 bases sitting between them. The CDR3 protein is CAISDDYEQYF. The CDR3 nucleotides read TGTGCCATCAGTGACGACTACGAGCAGTACTTC.

The sample holds a few counts of this clone. The rearrangement links TRBV11-2 to TRBJ1-5; D uncertain. Trimming took 2 bases from V and 6 from J, leaving 8 bases between them. The germline V gene encodes CDR1 SGHAT and CDR2 FQNNGV. The CDR3 is 13 residues long. In nucleotides, the CDR3 is TGTGCCAGCAGCTTACACTCGAGTCAGCCCCAGCATTTT. It is translated as CASSLHSSQPQHF.

This clone was recorded a few times. J is TRBJ2-1 and V is TRBV18, with 10 bases identical to TRBD1. Trimming removed 3 bases from V and 4 bases from J; junction bases left unmatched: 6. The CDR3 is made up of 16 amino acids. The germline CDR1 and CDR2 sequences are KGHSH and LQKENI. DNA of the CDR3: TGTGCCAGCTCACCTTACGGGACAGGGGAGTACAATGAGCAGTTCTTC. This encodes CASSPYGTGEYNEQFF.

This clone occurred a few times. V is TRBV25-1 and J is TRBJ2-1, with 7 positions matching TRBD1. This CDR3 contains 14 residues. CDR1 MGHDK and CDR2 SYGVNS come from the germline V gene. Germline trimming cut 10 bases from V and 9 bases from J; bases unmatched to any gene: 15. CDR3 protein: CATRTGLTGVEQFF. The CDR3 DNA reads TGTGCCACACGGACAGGATTAACAGGGGTTGAGCAGTTCTTC.

This clone occurred once. This CDR3 is CASSLRALGIGEKLFF. The CDR3 nucleotides are TGTGCCAGCAGTTTAAGGGCCCTCGGGATAGGTGAAAAACTGTTTTTT. This chain links TRBV27 with TRBJ1-4; the D is unclear. Germline V gives CDR1 MNHEY, CDR2 SMNVEV (reference sequence). The V end lost 2 bases, the J end lost 7 bases, and 17 bases lay between the germline ends. CDR3 length: 16 amino acids. The variable domain in full, completed from reference TRBV27 and TRBJ1-4, reads EAQVTQNPRYLITVTGKKLTVTCSQNMNHEYMSWYRQDPGLGLRQIYYSMNVEVTDKGDVPEGYKVSRKEKRNFPLILESPSPNQTSLYFCASSLRALGIGEKLFFGSGTQLSVL.